Listed below are T cell receptor beta chains from one sample, sequenced in a study of HIV-infected patients and healthy controls. TCRdb reprocessed the 5' RACE reads with MiXCR, giving one entry per CDR3 protein. Among fewer than 20,000 distinct CDR3 sequences listed, around 8.3% were seen once. The specimen was blood. These receptors were taken from an adult in good health. CDR3s include the opening cysteine and the closing phenylalanine or tryptophan.

TRBV20-1	CSAETGTVSSYEQYF
TRBV20-1	CSARDVRGALAKNIQYF
TRBV10-3	CAISGGTGGARSYGYTF
TRBV27	CASSYEYTDTQYF
TRBV19	CASSSERTRSDTQYF
TRBV2	CASSLGTSQYEQYF
TRBV29-1	CSVVHSSGANVLTF
TRBV6-6	CASSRSTKQETQYF
TRBV11-2	CASSPTGSSYEQYF
TRBV30	CAWSVRLGELFF
TRBV3-1	CASSPQGAYEAFF
TRBV6-5	CASSYTTYRGREETQYF
TRBV18	CASSPVTSTGAGGELFF
TRBV12-3/TRBV12-4	CASSYRTGGAAFF
TRBV5-1	CASSPPGQAYEQYF
TRBV7-2	CASSFKQGWFGTGVFF
TRBV25-1	CASMSGSNTGELFF
TRBV29-1	CSGRNPGEETQYF
TRBV10-3	CAIGGQGASDTQYF
TRBV7-3	CASSLLAGVKTGELFF
TRBV20-1	CSASRLAGGGDEQYF
TRBV6-2/TRBV6-3	CASKGQPEVETQYF
TRBV28	CASSSGGLYEQYF
TRBV4-1	CASSHGLPGRVGEKLFF
TRBV25-1	CASSEGGQGSSSYNEQFF
TRBV3-1	CASSQALTRREQYF
TRBV6-2/TRBV6-3	CASRSVGTEAFF
TRBV20-1	CSVSGDQETQYF
TRBV6-1	CASSEDKGWGGYTF